One sample yielded the 12 T cell receptor beta chains listed below, sequenced in a study of blood T cell repertoires in COVID-19. Sequencing was performed with immunoSEQ multiplex PCR; in TCRdb, only in-frame clones are kept and a portion is missing. The repertoire consists of 110,000 to 150,000 clones, with 70% to 80% occurring once and the leading ten covering less than 5%. The sequenced sample was peripheral blood. The receptors stem from a woman aged 70-85 years with COVID-19, enrolled during active disease.

V usage is TRBV30 and J usage is TRBJ1-1; tentative D call: TRBD1 (5 bases). CDR1 GTSNPN and CDR2 SVGIG come from the germline V gene (reference sequence). The V gene lost 0 bases and the J gene lost 4 bases, with 9 bases spanning the gap. The CDR3 sequence is 13 residues long. CDR3: CAWSVGAGTEAFF. The CDR3 bases are TGTGCCTGGAGTGTAGGGGCTGGCACTGAAGCTTTCTTT. The whole variable domain, filled in from reference TRBV30 and TRBJ1-1, reads SQTIHQWPATLVQPVGSPLSLECTVEGTSNPNLYWYRQAAGRGLQLLFYSVGIGQISSEVPQNLSASRPQDRQFILSSKKLLLSDSGFYLCAWSVGAGTEAFFGQGTRLTVV.

The genes are TRBV5-6 and TRBJ1-3; a weak D match, TRBD1 (5 bases). The V end was cut by 3 bases, the J end by 0 bases, with 10 bases between. CDR3 length: 15 residues. CDR1 and CDR2 from the germline V gene are SGHDT and YYEEEE. The CDR3 region has the DNA TGTGCCAGCAGCTCGCGACAGACCTCTGGAAACACCATATATTTT. Encoded protein: CASSSRQTSGNTIYF.

The J gene is TRBJ2-5, the V gene TRBV19, with D possibly TRBD2 on 6 matching bases. CDR1 LNHDA and CDR2 SQIVND come from the germline V gene (reference sequence). This CDR3 has 14 amino acids. Trimming took off 6 bases at V and 3 bases at J, with 14 bases between the two ends. The CDR3 nucleotides read TGTGCCAGTAGGCCCGGAGGGTTAAAAGAGACCCAGTACTTC. It translates to CASRPGGLKETQYF. Using reference TRBV19 and TRBJ2-5 for the parts outside the CDR3, the full variable domain is DGGITQSPKYLFRKEGQNVTLSCEQNLNHDAMYWYRQDPGQGLRLIYYSQIVNDFQKGDIAEGYSVSREKKESFPLTVTSAQKNPTAFYLCASRPGGLKETQYFGPGTRLLVL.

The chain is built from TRBV20-1 and TRBJ1-2; a possible D gene is TRBD1 (6 bases). In germline, CDR1 is DFQATT, CDR2 SNEGSKA (reference sequence). Trimming took off 3 bases at V and 7 bases at J, with 21 bases between the two ends. This CDR3 is built from 15 residues. The CDR3 DNA reads as TGCAGTGCTAGTGCCAGGGGTCGGGTTGAGAGTGGCTACACCTTC. Its translation: CSASARGRVESGYTF.

The rearrangement uses TRBV5-5 and TRBJ1-5; D uncertain. V gave up 7 bases and J gave up 3 bases, with 14 bases separating them. From germline, CDR1 is SGHKS and CDR2 YYEKEE (reference sequence). CDR3 size: 14 residues. The DNA for the CDR3 is TGTGCCAGCCGGCCGGGAGAATCCAATCAGCCCCAGCATTTT. As protein: CASRPGESNQPQHF.

This chain uses TRBV7-2 with TRBJ2-7; perhaps TRBD2 as D (6 bases). The V and J ends lost 5 bases and 6 bases respectively, with 17 bases between them. Germline CDR1 SGHTA, CDR2 FQGNSA. This CDR3 region has 14 residues. Written as DNA, the CDR3 is TGTGCCAGCAGCGCAGGAGCAAACGGGGGCGAGCAGTACTTC. Amino acids: CASSAGANGGEQYF.

This chain links TRBV4-2 with TRBJ1-2; 7 positions agree with TRBD1. J gave up 1 base and V 0 bases, and 5 bases lay outside the gene matches. CDR1 and CDR2 from the germline V gene are LGHNA and YNFKEQ. The length of the CDR3 is 16 residues. The chain's CDR3 is CASSQESTGRNYGYTF. In nucleotides, the CDR3 is TGTGCCAGCAGCCAAGAGTCGACAGGGCGTAACTATGGCTACACCTTC.

The V call is TRBV7-8, the J call TRBJ2-2; 7 positions agree with TRBD2. The CDR3 has 16 amino acids. Germline values: CDR1 SGHVS, CDR2 FQNEAQ. V lost 3 bases to trimming and J lost 9 bases; unmatched junction nucleotides: 13. Here the CDR3 DNA reads TGTGCCAGCAGCTTTTCGGGACTAAGAAGCAGCAGGGAGCTGTTTTTT. Encoded protein: CASSFSGLRSSRELFF.

The CDR3, as DNA: TGTGCCAGCAGCCCTACGACACTTGGGACTGAAGCTTTCTTT. Amino acid sequence: CASSPTTLGTEAFF. This chain uses TRBV7-9 with TRBJ1-1; D unresolved. V was trimmed by 5 bases and J by 5 bases, leaving 15 bases between them. Looked up from germline, CDR1 is SEHNR and CDR2 is FQNEAQ (reference sequence). This CDR3 region has 14 residues.

The CDR3 reads CASSQQGFYGYTF. CDR3 bases: TGTGCCAGCAGCCAACAGGGGTTCTATGGCTACACCTTC. The chain couples TRBV14 to TRBJ1-2; D is possibly TRBD1 (6 bases). CDR3 length equals 13 residues. Germline V gene sequence: CDR1 SGHDN, CDR2 FVKESK. Trimming shortened V by 2 bases and J by 4 bases, and 8 bases separated the two germline ends.

The DNA of the CDR3 is TGTGCCAGCAGTTCCAATGGTGCAGGCAATCAGCCCCAGCATTTT. Amino acids: CASSSNGAGNQPQHF. The rearrangement uses TRBV27 and TRBJ1-5; D gene unclear. From germline, CDR1 is MNHEY and CDR2 SMNVEV (reference sequence). This CDR3 is built from 15 residues. V was pared by 4 bases and J by 2 bases, with 12 bases between.

The chain employs TRBV19 and TRBJ1-2, with TRBD1 matching 7 bases. This CDR3 is 13 amino acids long. The J segment lost 8 bases and the V segment lost 7 bases, leaving 10 bases of the junction unmatched. Germline V lookup: CDR1 LNHDA, CDR2 SQIVND (reference sequence). CDR3 residues: CASTTGQSRGYTF. In nucleotides, the CDR3 is TGTGCCAGTACTACGGGACAGTCGAGAGGCTACACCTTC.